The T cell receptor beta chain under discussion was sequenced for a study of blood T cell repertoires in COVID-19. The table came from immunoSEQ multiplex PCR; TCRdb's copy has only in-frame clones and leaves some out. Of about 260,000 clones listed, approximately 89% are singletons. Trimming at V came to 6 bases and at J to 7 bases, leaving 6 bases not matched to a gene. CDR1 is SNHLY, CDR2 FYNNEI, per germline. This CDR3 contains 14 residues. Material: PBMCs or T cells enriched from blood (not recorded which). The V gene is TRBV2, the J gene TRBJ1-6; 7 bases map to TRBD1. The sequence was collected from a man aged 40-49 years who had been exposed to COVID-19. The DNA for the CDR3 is TGTGCCAGCAGCGGGGACAGTCAAAATTCACCCCTCCACTTT. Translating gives CASSGDSQNSPLHF.